Shown below are 26 T cell receptor beta chains from a single sample sequenced in a study of blood T cell repertoires in COVID-19. Repertoires were generated with immunoSEQ multiplex PCR, while TCRdb's copy carries only in-frame clones and drops some. The sample holds over 45,000 clones, 83% seen once. Sequencing was done on a sample of peripheral blood. The receptors stem from a woman aged 80 or over with acute or convalescent COVID-19.

The V call is TRBV7-9, the J call TRBJ1-1; D ambiguous. Trimming removed 1 base from V and 4 bases from J, with 10 bases in between. The CDR3 has 14 amino acids. CDR1 SEHNR and CDR2 FQNEAQ come from the germline V gene (reference sequence). CDR3 in DNA: TGTGCCAGCAGCTTAGGGCAGGAGGCCACTGAAGCTTTCTTT. Translated: CASSLGQEATEAFF.

This clone has only a few counts. The gene calls are TRBV5-1 and TRBJ1-4; 9 bases line up with TRBD1. CDR1 and CDR2 from the germline V gene are SGHRS and YFSETQ. The length of the CDR3 is 19 residues. Trimming removed 3 bases from V and 0 bases from J; junction bases left unmatched: 12. Here the CDR3 DNA reads TGCGCCAGCAGCTCGAACTCGACAGGGGGGCATGCAACTAATGAAAAACTGTTTTTT. This translates into CASSSNSTGGHATNEKLFF. Using reference TRBV5-1 and TRBJ1-4 for the parts outside the CDR3, the full variable domain is KAGVTQTPRYLIKTRGQQVTLSCSPISGHRSVSWYQQTPGQGLQFLFEYFSETQRNKGNFPGRFSGRQFSNSRSEMNVSTLELGDSALYLCASSSNSTGGHATNEKLFFGSGTQLSVL.

This clone was recorded once. The CDR3 DNA is TGCAGCGTCTTCCCCGGGACAGGGAATGAAAAACTGTTTTTT. It translates to CSVFPGTGNEKLFF. This chain uses TRBV29-1 with TRBJ1-4; 9 bases match TRBD1. After removal of 6 bases from V and 5 bases from J, the junction contained 7 bases not matched to a gene. Germline V gene lookup returns CDR1 SQVTM and CDR2 ANQGSEA. The CDR3 is 14 amino acids.

V and J are TRBV9 and TRBJ2-3; D is possibly TRBD1 (6 bases). V was trimmed by 4 bases and J by 4 bases, leaving 19 bases between them. Germline-derived CDR1 and CDR2 are SGDLS and YYNGEE. The CDR3 spans 16 residues. In DNA form, the CDR3 reads TGTGCCAGCAGCAACCAGGGGCTGCAATCGGCAGATACGCAGTATTTT. Its translation: CASSNQGLQSADTQYF.

The gene calls are TRBV18 and TRBJ1-1; D is ambiguous. Trimming removed 2 bases from V and 0 bases from J, with 16 bases in between. This CDR3 is built from 17 residues. CDR1 KGHSH and CDR2 LQKENI come from the germline V gene. The CDR3 DNA reads TGTGCCAGCTCACCAGAGGGTACCGTGGCCTTGAACACTGAAGCTTTCTTT. Translation gives CASSPEGTVALNTEAFF.

This chain uses TRBV6-2 or TRBV6-3 with TRBJ1-1; D gene uncertain. In germline, CDR1 is MNHEY, CDR2 SVGEGT. Trimming removed 6 bases from V and 10 bases from J, with 15 bases in between. This CDR3 is 12 amino acids long. CDR3 DNA sequence: TGTGCCAGCAGCCCTGGGCCGGCAGGAGCTTTCTTT. The encoded protein is CASSPGPAGAFF.

V gene TRBV29-1 combines with J gene TRBJ1-1; D is perhaps TRBD1 (5 bases). The germline V and J ends were trimmed by 3 bases and 6 bases, with 11 bases remaining between them. Germline V gives CDR1 SQVTM, CDR2 ANQGSEA. The CDR3 has 12 amino acids. The CDR3 is CSVDRGMAEAFF. As DNA, the CDR3 is TGCAGCGTTGATCGGGGGATGGCTGAAGCTTTCTTT.

The chain joins TRBV18 to TRBJ1-1, with TRBD1 identical over 9 bases. J was trimmed by 6 bases and V by 3 bases; bases with no gene match: 5. This CDR3 has 14 amino acids. Germline V gives CDR1 KGHSH, CDR2 LQKENI. CDR3 sequence (DNA): TGTGCCAGCTCACCTTCGGGACAGGGTTCTGAAGCTTTCTTT. As protein: CASSPSGQGSEAFF.

The chain joins TRBV21-1 to TRBJ2-3; the table's D call TRBD1 went unverified against the DNA. TRBV21-1 is annotated as a pseudogene. The CDR3 runs 17 residues. CDR3 in amino acids: CASSTNDRFKATDTQYF. DNA for the CDR3: TGTGCCAGCAGCACCAACGACAGGTTTAAGGCAACAGATACGCAGTATTTT.

The J gene is TRBJ1-2, the V gene TRBV7-9; 7 positions match TRBD1. CDR1 and CDR2 from the germline V gene are SEHNR and FQNEAQ (reference sequence). This CDR3 is built from 13 residues. V shed 3 bases and J 4 bases; nucleotides not matched to a gene: 2. CDR3 sequence reads: CASSFAGGYGYTF. CDR3 DNA: TGTGCCAGCAGCTTTGCAGGGGGCTATGGCTACACCTTC.

The DNA of the CDR3 is TGTGCCAGCAGCCAAGATGATCGGGACTTCTATTACAATGAGCAGTTCTTC. Amino acids: CASSQDDRDFYYNEQFF. The chain employs TRBV3-1 (or the pseudogene TRBV3-2) and TRBJ2-1; tentative D call: TRBD2 (6 bases). The CDR3 sequence is 17 residues long. Germline V gene lookup returns CDR1 LGHDT and CDR2 YNNKEL (reference sequence). V was clipped by 0 bases and J by 4 bases, with 16 bases between them.

The genes are TRBV5-4 and TRBJ2-1, with a possible D match to TRBD1 (6 bases). The CDR3 loop spans 13 amino acids. CDR1 is SGHNT and CDR2 is YYREEE in the germline V gene (reference sequence). Trimming took 0 bases from V and 12 from J, leaving 13 bases between them. The CDR3: CASSLDGGTGQFF. The CDR3 bases are TGTGCCAGCAGCTTGGATGGGGGCACAGGGCAGTTCTTC.

The rearrangement uses TRBV7-9 and TRBJ1-1; D possibly corresponds to TRBD1 (6 bases). There are 13 residues in the CDR3. Germline V gene data show CDR1 as SEHNR and CDR2 as FQNEAQ (reference sequence). Trimming left V 8 bases short and J 4 bases short, with 14 bases between. CDR3 bases: TGTGCCAGCGGCGGACAGTACCTCACTGAAGCTTTCTTT. Its translation is CASGGQYLTEAFF.

The chain is built from TRBV29-1 and TRBJ2-3, with 7 bases that match TRBD1. V was clipped by 5 bases and J by 4 bases; unmatched bases: 6. The CDR3 is 13 residues long. Germline values: CDR1 SQVTM, CDR2 ANQGSEA. DNA of the CDR3: TGCAGCGTTCCCCGACAGGGCGCAGATACGCAGTATTTT. Protein sequence: CSVPRQGADTQYF.

This chain connects TRBV3-1 (or the pseudogene TRBV3-2) to TRBJ2-7; D uncertain. Trimming pared 4 bases from V and 5 bases from J, leaving 15 bases between. The germline V gene encodes CDR1 LGHDT and CDR2 YNNKEL (reference sequence). The CDR3 has 14 amino acids. The CDR3 reads CASSLPSTHDEQYF. DNA for the CDR3: TGTGCCAGCAGCCTCCCCTCTACCCACGACGAGCAGTACTTC.

This chain joins TRBV18 and TRBJ1-1; TRBD1 matches 9 bases. The V gene's germline CDR1 is KGHSH and CDR2 LQKENI. This CDR3 region has 15 residues. V trimming: 2 bases; J trimming: 3 bases; junction bases outside the gene matches: 4. This chain's CDR3 is CASSPTTGGDTEAFF. Written as DNA, the CDR3 is TGTGCCAGCTCACCAACGACAGGGGGGGACACTGAAGCTTTCTTT.

This clone has only one observation. This sequence joins TRBV6-5 and TRBJ2-7; D may be TRBD2 (5 bases). The CDR3 covers 11 residues. Germline CDR1 reads MNHEY; CDR2 reads SVGAGI. V was pared by 8 bases and J by 11 bases, with 16 bases between. The DNA of the CDR3 is TGTGCCAGCCGACGTGATGTCGGGGAGTACTTC. Translating it yields CASRRDVGEYF.

The chain employs TRBV25-1 and TRBJ2-3, with 10 nucleotides matching TRBD2. V trimming: 6 bases; J trimming: 0 bases; junction bases outside the gene matches: 6. The CDR3 has 16 amino acids. Germline V CDR1 and CDR2: MGHDK, SYGVNS. The CDR3 loop is CASSEGLALSTDTQYF. The CDR3 bases are TGTGCCAGCAGCGAGGGACTAGCGCTAAGCACAGATACGCAGTATTTT.

This chain connects TRBV7-2 to TRBJ1-5, with D hard to call. The CDR3 is 15 amino acids. Germline V gene sequence: CDR1 SGHTA, CDR2 FQGNSA. Trimming took off 0 bases at V and 0 bases at J, with 6 bases between the two ends. The CDR3 DNA follows: TGTGCCAGCAGCTTAGCTGCAGTTAGCAATCAGCCCCAGCATTTT. Amino acid sequence: CASSLAAVSNQPQHF.

V usage is TRBV11-3 and J usage is TRBJ2-3, with 9 bases that match TRBD1. The CDR3 contains 14 residues. The germline CDR1 and CDR2 sequences are SGHNT and YENEEA. Unmatched junction bases numbered 7, after V lost 5 bases and J lost 7 bases. The CDR3 DNA follows: TGTGCCAGCAGCCACCGGGACAGGGTAAATACGCAGTATTTT. This translates into CASSHRDRVNTQYF. The variable domain in full, with the rest retrieved from reference TRBV11-3 and TRBJ2-3, is EAGVVQSPRYKIIEKKQPVAFWCNPISGHNTLYWYLQNLGQGPELLIRYENEEAVDDSQLPKDRFSAERLKGVDSTLKIQPAELGDSAVYLCASSHRDRVNTQYFGPGTRLTVL.

This clone was seen once. The CDR3: CASSNAGTGSGGYTF. The CDR3 DNA sequence: TGCGCCAGCAGTAACGCCGGGACAGGGAGTGGTGGCTACACCTTC. V and J are TRBV5-1 and TRBJ1-2; 9 bases are shared with TRBD1. Per the germline V gene, CDR1 is SGHRS and CDR2 is YFSETQ. This CDR3 region has 15 residues. V lost 5 bases and J lost 7; bases outside the gene matches: 12. Combining the CDR3 with reference TRBV5-1 and TRBJ1-2 gives the whole variable domain KAGVTQTPRYLIKTRGQQVTLSCSPISGHRSVSWYQQTPGQGLQFLFEYFSETQRNKGNFPGRFSGRQFSNSRSEMNVSTLELGDSALYLCASSNAGTGSGGYTFGSGTRLTVV.

This chain links TRBV30 with TRBJ1-5; the match to TRBD1 covers 8 bases. From germline, CDR1 is GTSNPN and CDR2 SVGIG (reference sequence). With 3 bases clipped from V and 4 bases from J, the junction kept 11 bases outside the gene matches. This CDR3 spans 16 amino acids. In DNA, the CDR3 is TGTGCCTGGAGCGGAACACAGGGGGTTGGTAATCAGCCCCAGCATTTT. Its translation: CAWSGTQGVGNQPQHF.

The chain joins TRBV5-4 to TRBJ2-5; D gene ambiguous. This CDR3 is 14 amino acids long. Germline lookup yields CDR1 SGHNT and CDR2 YYREEE (reference sequence). Trimming took 2 bases from V and 5 from J, leaving 13 bases between them. In DNA, the CDR3 is TGTGCCAGCAGCTTCCGACCGGGTCAGGAGACCCAGTACTTC. Amino acid sequence: CASSFRPGQETQYF. Together with reference TRBV5-4 and TRBJ2-5, the CDR3 gives the full variable domain: ETGVTQSPTHLIKTRGQQVTLRCSSQSGHNTVSWYQQALGQGPQFIFQYYREEENGRGNFPPRFSGLQFPNYSSELNVNALELDDSALYLCASSFRPGQETQYFGPGTRLLVL.

J is TRBJ1-4 and V is TRBV29-1, with no clear D. The germline gives CDR1 SQVTM, CDR2 ANQGSEA. The CDR3 extends over 12 amino acids. The germline V and J ends were trimmed by 4 bases and 3 bases, with 6 bases remaining between them. The CDR3 protein is CSVVGSNEKLFF. The DNA of the CDR3 is TGCAGCGTTGTCGGGTCTAATGAAAAACTGTTTTTT.

This clone was observed a single time. The chain combines TRBV6-1 with TRBJ2-6, with no clear D. The CDR3 is 15 amino acids. Trimming left V 6 bases short and J 4 bases short, with 13 bases between. Germline V gives CDR1 MNHNS, CDR2 SASEGT. The CDR3: CASSLTPEGANVLTF. In DNA form, the CDR3 reads TGTGCCAGCAGCTTAACCCCAGAAGGGGCCAACGTCCTGACTTTC.

The chain employs TRBV9 and TRBJ1-6; 9 bases align to TRBD1. Trimming cost V 1 base and J 8 bases; bases outside gene matches: 7. CDR3 size: 16 residues. Per germline, CDR1 SGDLS and CDR2 YYNGEE. The CDR3 is CASSVYDRGIDSPLHF. The DNA of the CDR3 is TGTGCCAGCAGCGTATACGACAGGGGGATTGATTCACCCCTCCACTTT.